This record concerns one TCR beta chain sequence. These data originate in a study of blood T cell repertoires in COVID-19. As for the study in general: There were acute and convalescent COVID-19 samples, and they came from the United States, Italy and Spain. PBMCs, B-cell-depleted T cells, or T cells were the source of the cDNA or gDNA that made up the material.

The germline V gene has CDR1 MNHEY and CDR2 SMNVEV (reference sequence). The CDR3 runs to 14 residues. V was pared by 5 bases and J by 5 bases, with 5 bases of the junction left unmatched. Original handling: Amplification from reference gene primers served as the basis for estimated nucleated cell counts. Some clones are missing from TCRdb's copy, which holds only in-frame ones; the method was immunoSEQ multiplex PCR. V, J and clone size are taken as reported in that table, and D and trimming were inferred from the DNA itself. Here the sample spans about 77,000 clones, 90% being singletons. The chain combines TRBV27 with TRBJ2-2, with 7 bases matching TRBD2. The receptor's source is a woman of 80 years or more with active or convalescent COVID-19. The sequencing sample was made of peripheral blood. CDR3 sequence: CASSQGLTTGELFF. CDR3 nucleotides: TGTGCCAGCAGTCAGGGACTAACTACCGGGGAGCTGTTTTTT.